Included here is one T cell receptor beta chain sequence, with context. The germline gives CDR1 LNHDA, CDR2 SQIVND (reference sequence). V lost 7 bases and J 4 bases, leaving 17 bases between the germline ends. This CDR3 is built from 15 residues. The sample originates from a study of blood T cell repertoires in COVID-19. Data came from immunoSEQ multiplex PCR; TCRdb stores just in-frame clones and leaves some out. This repertoire shows 130,000 to 150,000 clones, 80% to 90% found once; its top ten account for over 0.75%. The specimen sequenced was peripheral blood. The rearrangement links TRBV19 to TRBJ1-5, with TRBD1 as a possible D gene (6 bases). The source is a woman in her forties or fifties with acute or convalescent COVID-19. CDR3 DNA: TGTGCCAGTATAAGGACCGGGACACTGAATCAGCCCCAGCATTTT. Translation: CASIRTGTLNQPQHF.